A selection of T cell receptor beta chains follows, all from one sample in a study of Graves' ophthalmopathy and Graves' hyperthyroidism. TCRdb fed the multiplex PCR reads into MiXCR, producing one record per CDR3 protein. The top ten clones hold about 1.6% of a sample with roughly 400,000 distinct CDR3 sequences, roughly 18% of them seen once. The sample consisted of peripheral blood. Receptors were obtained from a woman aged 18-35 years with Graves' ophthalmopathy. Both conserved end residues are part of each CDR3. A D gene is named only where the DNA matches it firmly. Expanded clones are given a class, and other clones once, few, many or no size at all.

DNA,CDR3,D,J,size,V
TGTGCCAGCAGCTTAACTAGACTAGCGGGAGGCGTCGAGACCCAGTACTTC,CASSLTRLAGGVETQYF,TRBD2,TRBJ2-5,-,TRBV11-2
TGTGCCAGCAGCGGCGGGACAGGGATGAACACTGAAGCTTTCTTT,CASSGGTGMNTEAFF,TRBD1,TRBJ1-1,many,TRBV5-5
TGTGCCAGCAGCTTATCCGTAGCGAGCTCCTACGAGCAGTACTTC,CASSLSVASSYEQYF,-,TRBJ2-7,many,TRBV7-2
TGCGCCAGCAGCCAAGTTAGCGGAGCCACCGGGGAGCTGTTTTTT,CASSQVSGATGELFF,-,TRBJ2-2,few,TRBV4-1
TGTGCCAGCTCACTCAGGAGCGGGGAGCTGTTTTTT,CASSLRSGELFF,-,TRBJ2-2,many,TRBV18
TGTGCCAGCTCGCGGGGAGGGTTAGGACAGGGGGGCACTGAAGCTTTCTTT,CASSRGGLGQGGTEAFF,TRBD1,TRBJ1-1,-,TRBV6-4
TGTGCCAGCACCTCCCAGCTGCAAGAGACCCAGTACTTC,CASTSQLQETQYF,-,TRBJ2-5,many,TRBV6-2/TRBV6-3
TGCAGCGTTGCCCAGGGAGATGGCTACACCTTC,CSVAQGDGYTF,-,TRBJ1-2,many,TRBV29-1
TGTGCCATCAGTCTAAGGACAGGGAGTCCCTACGAGCAGTACTTC,CAISLRTGSPYEQYF,TRBD1,TRBJ2-7,many,TRBV10-3
TGTGCCAGCAGTTCGATTAGCGGAACCTACGAGCAGTACTTC,CASSSISGTYEQYF,-,TRBJ2-7,few,TRBV27
TGTGCCAGCAGCTTAACGGGGAGGGGCGGGGGCACTGAAGCTTTCTTT,CASSLTGRGGGTEAFF,-,TRBJ1-1,-,TRBV7-3